The 22 T cell receptor beta chains reported below all come from one sample, sequenced in a study of blood T cell repertoires in COVID-19. Measured with immunoSEQ multiplex PCR; TCRdb has only the in-frame clones, and not every one. Among fewer than 350,000 clones, around 85% were seen once, and the ten largest hold around 4.5%. The sequenced sample consisted of peripheral blood. The receptors shown here come from a woman aged 50 to 60 with active or convalescent COVID-19.

The chain is built from TRBV21-1 and TRBJ2-5; the table's D gene call, TRBD2, was not cross checked with the DNA. TRBV21-1 is given as a pseudogene. This CDR3 comprises 15 residues. This CDR3 reads CASSKVGRLQETQYF. The CDR3 nucleotides are TGTGCCAGCAGCAAAGTTGGGAGGCTCCAAGAGACCCAGTACTTC.

V gene TRBV1 combines with J gene TRBJ2-7; the D segment call TRBD2 is taken from the table without a DNA check. TRBV1 is tagged as a pseudogene. The CDR3 contains 13 residues. The CDR3 is CTSSQRASYEQYF. CDR3 bases: TGCACCAGCAGCCAGAGGGCCTCCTACGAGCAGTACTTC.

This chain uses TRBV3-1 (or the pseudogene TRBV3-2) with TRBJ2-2; TRBD2 agrees at 12 bases. V was clipped by 2 bases and J by 6 bases; unmatched bases: 4. Germline V gives CDR1 LGHDT, CDR2 YNNKEL (reference sequence). The CDR3 covers 16 residues. CDR3 coding DNA: TGTGCCAGCAGCCAACGACTAGCGGGAGCCCCCGGGGAGCTGTTTTTT. Its translation is CASSQRLAGAPGELFF.

The chain employs TRBV18 and TRBJ1-2; D gene unclear. In germline, CDR1 is KGHSH, CDR2 LQKENI. The CDR3 spans 13 residues. The V gene lost 4 bases and the J gene lost 3 bases, with 9 bases spanning the gap. The CDR3 region has the DNA TGTGCCAGCTCACTCTTGGAGGACTATGGCTACACCTTC. This codes for CASSLLEDYGYTF.

V is TRBV30 and J is TRBJ2-1; possibly TRBD2 for D (5 bases). Deletions cut 0 bases from V and 8 bases from J, with 11 bases between. This CDR3 region has 13 residues. Germline lookup yields CDR1 GTSNPN and CDR2 SVGIG (reference sequence). The CDR3 here is CAWSVIPEDEQFF. Written as DNA, the CDR3 is TGTGCCTGGAGTGTAATTCCGGAGGATGAGCAGTTCTTC.

Remarks on this clone: Mismatch with germline at one junction end may stem from a read error. The chain employs TRBV27 and TRBJ1-2; perhaps TRBD1 as D (5 bases). The CDR3 consists of 13 residues. Germline V gives CDR1 MNHEY, CDR2 SMNVEV (reference sequence). The CDR3 nucleotides are TGTGCCAGCAGTTTTTCCAGGAGGGACCCATTCGCCTTC. Protein sequence: CASSFSRRDPFAF.

The V and J genes are TRBV19 and TRBJ1-6, with 8 bases aligning to TRBD1. This CDR3 has 17 amino acids. Germline V gene lookup returns CDR1 LNHDA and CDR2 SQIVND (reference sequence). V dropped 5 bases and J dropped 9; count of bases not matched to a gene: 15. CDR3 sequence reads: CASSSNSGGTRSSPLHF. As DNA, the CDR3 is TGTGCCAGTAGTTCCAACTCAGGGGGCACGCGTAGTTCACCCCTCCACTTT.

The V call is TRBV5-6, the J call TRBJ1-6, with D maybe TRBD1 (5 bases). V was cut by 1 base and J by 9 bases, with 11 bases left in between. The CDR3 contains 14 residues. The germline gives CDR1 SGHDT, CDR2 YYEEEE. CDR3 nucleotide sequence: TGTGCCAGCAGCTTGCAGGGTTTTGGTTCACCCCTCCACTTT. As protein: CASSLQGFGSPLHF.

About this clone: At the DNA level, this CDR3 is encoded by other sequences in the same sample as well. The chain is built from TRBV7-9 and TRBJ2-1, with TRBD2 as a possible D gene (5 bases). CDR3 length: 12 amino acids. Germline assignment: CDR1 SEHNR and CDR2 FQNEAQ (reference sequence). Trimming took 1 base from V and 10 from J, leaving 8 bases between them. CDR3 residues: CASSLGGREQFF. The CDR3 region has the DNA TGTGCCAGCAGCTTAGGCGGGCGAGAGCAGTTCTTC. The whole variable domain, remainder taken from reference TRBV7-9 and TRBJ2-1, is DTGVSQNPRHKITKRGQNVTFRCDPISEHNRLYWYRQTLGQGPEFLTYFQNEAQLEKSRLLSDRFSAERPKGSFSTLEIQRTEQGDSAMYLCASSLGGREQFFGPGTRLTVL.

The V call is TRBV28, the J call TRBJ2-2, with 9 positions matching TRBD2. Losses at the gene ends were 8 bases for V and 4 bases for J; bases not matched to a gene: 20. Germline V lookup: CDR1 MDHEN, CDR2 SYDVKM. This CDR3 is 19 amino acids long. For the CDR3, the DNA is TGTGCCAGCGACGGTCTAGAGGGTAGCGGGAGTGCTTTCACCGGGGAGCTGTTTTTT. Translating it yields CASDGLEGSGSAFTGELFF.

This rearrangement joins TRBV6-5 to TRBJ2-7; TRBD1 matches at 11 bases. The CDR3 sequence is 13 residues long. In germline, CDR1 is MNHEY, CDR2 SVGAGI. V lost 5 bases and J lost 6; bases outside the gene matches: 3. The DNA for the CDR3 is TGTGCCAGCAGTCGGACAGGGGGCCGCGAGCAGTACTTC. Amino acids: CASSRTGGREQYF.

This chain joins TRBV19 and TRBJ2-1, with D tentatively TRBD2 (6 bases). V lost 1 base, J lost 7 bases, and 32 bases lay in between. CDR1 and CDR2 (germline): LNHDA, SQIVND (reference sequence). The CDR3 is 21 residues long. The CDR3 DNA follows: TGTGCCAGTAGTATAGCCCCGTCCCCCGGGGGAACCGGAGGGCATAAAAATGAGCAGTTCTTC. This translates into CASSIAPSPGGTGGHKNEQFF.

This chain links TRBV18 with TRBJ1-1; TRBD1 is a possible D gene (5 bases). CDR3 size: 16 residues. Germline V gene sequence: CDR1 KGHSH, CDR2 LQKENI. V lost 3 bases and J 6 bases, leaving 20 bases between the germline ends. DNA for the CDR3: TGTGCCAGCTCACCTTTAAGCAGGGCGCGCTTCCCTGAAGCTTTCTTT. Its translation is CASSPLSRARFPEAFF.

The rearrangement uses TRBV10-1 and TRBJ2-7; 8 nucleotides line up with TRBD2. The CDR3 runs 18 residues. Germline V gene lookup returns CDR1 WNHNN and CDR2 SYGVQD (reference sequence). Losses at the gene ends were 0 bases for V and 4 bases for J; bases not matched to a gene: 14. This CDR3 is CASSESALWGAGGYEQYF. CDR3 DNA: TGCGCCAGCAGTGAGTCGGCTCTTTGGGGGGCGGGAGGTTACGAGCAGTACTTC.

Comments on this clone: Sequence at one end of the junction differs from germline and may be a read error. The rearrangement uses TRBV11-2 and TRBJ2-1; TRBD2 matches at 13 bases. The CDR3 has 13 amino acids. Germline V gene lookup returns CDR1 SGHAT and CDR2 FQNNGV. CDR3 bases: TGTGCCAGCAGCCCAGGACTAGCGGGAGTGGGTATCTTC. Translation gives CASSPGLAGVGIF.

The chain carries TRBV18 and TRBJ2-1, with D tentatively TRBD2 (5 bases). Germline lookup yields CDR1 KGHSH and CDR2 LQKENI. The V and J ends lost 4 bases and 0 bases respectively, with 10 bases between them. The CDR3 is 15 residues long. The CDR3 bases are TGTGCCAGCTCACGTGAGGGAGTCTCCTACAATGAGCAGTTCTTC. Translation gives CASSREGVSYNEQFF.

The gene calls are TRBV5-1 and TRBJ2-3, with 10 bases lining up with TRBD2. Unmatched junction bases numbered 11, after V lost 4 bases and J lost 3 bases. The CDR3 has 17 residues. Per the germline V gene, CDR1 is SGHRS and CDR2 is YFSETQ. The CDR3 nucleotides read TGCGCCAGCAGCCCCCGGCTAGCGGGAGTTAGTACAGATACGCAGTATTTT. Its protein product is CASSPRLAGVSTDTQYF.

The chain links TRBV10-3 to TRBJ2-3, with 8 bases aligning to TRBD1. This CDR3 has 14 residues. Looked up from germline, CDR1 is ENHRY and CDR2 is SYGVKD. Trimming took 8 bases from V and 4 from J; bases not matched to a gene: 8. CDR3 nucleotides: TGTGCCATCGGGGGGCAGGGGGCCTCAGATACGCAGTATTTT. It translates to CAIGGQGASDTQYF.

CDR3 sequence (DNA): TGTGCCAGTAGTATACAAGGGACAGGCCTCGGGACTGAAGCTTTCTTT. Protein product: CASSIQGTGLGTEAFF. The chain employs TRBV19 and TRBJ1-1; 8 nucleotides agree with TRBD1. After removal of 2 bases from V and 5 bases from J, the junction contained 10 bases not matched to a gene. This CDR3 comprises 16 residues. Looked up from germline, CDR1 is LNHDA and CDR2 is SQIVND (reference sequence).

The chain links TRBV5-6 to TRBJ2-1; 11 positions agree with TRBD2. This CDR3 spans 18 amino acids. V shed 3 bases, J shed 2 bases, and the junction held 10 bases outside the gene matches. Germline CDR1 and CDR2: SGHDT and YYEEEE. DNA for the CDR3: TGTGCCAGCAGCTATAGCGGGAGGGCCTTTATGGCCTACAATGAGCAGTTCTTC. It codes for CASSYSGRAFMAYNEQFF.

The CDR3 DNA reads TGTGCCAGCAGCTTAAGGAGGCTCGGGAACACTGAAGCTTTCTTT. It yields the protein CASSLRRLGNTEAFF. V usage is TRBV7-9 and J usage is TRBJ1-1; D ambiguous. CDR3 length: 15 residues. From germline, CDR1 is SEHNR and CDR2 FQNEAQ (reference sequence). V lost 2 bases, J lost 1 base, and 11 bases lay in between.

The chain links TRBV2 to TRBJ1-6, with D unresolved. The CDR3 runs 14 residues. The germline V and J ends were trimmed by 3 bases and 7 bases, with 10 bases remaining between them. Germline CDR1 reads SNHLY; CDR2 reads FYNNEI. CDR3 sequence: CASSDWADNSPLHF. The CDR3 nucleotides read TGTGCCAGCAGTGATTGGGCAGACAATTCACCCCTCCACTTT.